This T cell receptor (beta chain) derives from a study of CD8 T cells in Susac syndrome. RNA in amounts of about 0.5 to 1 ug was reverse transcribed with random hexamers. Via MiXCR, TCRdb re-called the immunoSEQ multiplex PCR reads, giving one row per CDR3 protein. The sample consists of approximately 46,000 distinct CDR3 sequences, more than 85% of them appearing once. This CDR3 has 16 residues. V gave up 2 bases and J gave up 1 base, with 13 bases separating them. CDR1 is SGHDT and CDR2 is YYEEEE in the germline V gene. The V gene is TRBV5-6, the J gene TRBJ2-1; the D gene is possibly TRBD2 (6 bases). This receptor was obtained from a human donor in good health. Sequences were obtained from CD8+ T cells from PBMCs. The CDR3 DNA follows: TGTGCCAGCAGCTTTGGCGGGACGTCATCCTACAATGAGCAGTTCTTC. It encodes CASSFGGTSSYNEQFF. Combining the CDR3 with reference TRBV5-6 and TRBJ2-1 gives the whole variable domain DAGVTQSPTHLIKTRGQQVTLRCSPKSGHDTVSWYQQALGQGPQFIFQYYEEEERQRGNFPDRFSGHQFPNYSSELNVNALLLGDSALYLCASSFGGTSSYNEQFFGPGTRLTVL.